This entry concerns a single T cell receptor beta chain. Its specificity is not known. V was shortened by 6 bases and J by 6 bases, with 17 bases between the two germline ends. Germline V lookup: CDR1 LGHDT, CDR2 YNNKEL (reference sequence). The CDR3 sequence is 14 residues long. The record originates from a study of early T cells in non-severe SARS-CoV-2 infection. Overall study context: It was bulk RNA from unsorted whole blood that was sequenced, and the chains were unpaired.

The study's findings and limits: Using VDJdb, the matching emphasized anti-spike CD8 responses while missing private and CD4 specificities.

Individual cDNA molecules carried attached unique molecular identifiers. One entry per CDR3 protein results from TCRdb running MiXCR on the 5' RACE reads. The sample comprises around 50,000 distinct CDR3 sequences, around 10% of which are singletons, and about 8.3% rests with the top ten. Sequenced input: whole blood. The receptor was isolated from an adult who was a healthcare worker with PCR-confirmed SARS-CoV-2 infection or an uninfected control (not recorded which). V usage is TRBV3-1 and J usage is TRBJ1-1; tentatively, D is TRBD1 (5 bases). The CDR3 spells CASREVGGSAEAFF. CDR3 in DNA: TGTGCCAGCAGAGAAGTCGGGGGATCGGCTGAAGCTTTCTTT.